One sample yielded the 15 T cell receptor beta chains listed below, sequenced in a study of blood T cell repertoires in COVID-19. The protocol was immunoSEQ multiplex PCR, while the TCRdb copy is restricted to in-frame clones and leaves out a portion. The data contain 90,000 to 150,000 clones, approximately 90% of them singletons. The specimen sequenced was peripheral blood. The receptor set was obtained from a human donor with acute or convalescent COVID-19. The donor label of this sample is uncertain.

This chain connects TRBV7-8 to TRBJ1-1; 7 positions match TRBD1. This CDR3 has 17 residues. V dropped 1 base and J dropped 5; count of bases not matched to a gene: 13. CDR1 SGHVS and CDR2 FQNEAQ come from the germline V gene. In DNA, the CDR3 is TGTGCCAGCAGCTTAGTGGTCGGGACAGTTACGAGGACTGAAGCTTTCTTT. This sequence encodes CASSLVVGTVTRTEAFF.

The rearrangement joins TRBV28 to TRBJ1-4, with 9 bases identical to TRBD1. Germline V gives CDR1 MDHEN, CDR2 SYDVKM. The CDR3 sequence is 15 residues long. The J segment lost 4 bases and the V segment lost 8 bases, leaving 8 bases of the junction unmatched. CDR3 nucleotides: TGTGCCAGCTCTGAAACAGGGGGCGTTAATGAAAAACTGTTTTTT. Its translation is CASSETGGVNEKLFF.

The chain uses TRBV6-5 and TRBJ1-3, with D hard to call. CDR1 is MNHEY and CDR2 is SVGAGI in the germline V gene. The V and J ends lost 6 bases and 0 bases respectively, with 12 bases between them. The CDR3 runs to 15 residues. In DNA, the CDR3 is TGTGCCAGCAGAACTGGACTGAGCTCTGGAAACACCATATATTTT. This encodes CASRTGLSSGNTIYF.

This clone occurred a few times. The rearrangement joins TRBV27 to TRBJ1-6; D remains unclear. Trimming shortened V by 5 bases and J by 12 bases, and 11 bases separated the two germline ends. The CDR3 length is 12 residues. The germline V gene has CDR1 MNHEY and CDR2 SMNVEV (reference sequence). In nucleotides, the CDR3 is TGTGCCAGCAGTGACCTGGGGAGACCCCTCCACTTT. Its translation: CASSDLGRPLHF.

This chain uses TRBV5-4 with TRBJ2-1, with D unresolved. CDR1 is SGHNT, CDR2 YYREEE, per germline (reference sequence). The CDR3 totals 15 residues. V dropped 0 bases and J dropped 3 bases, with 10 bases sitting between them. The CDR3 nucleotides are TGTGCCAGCAGCTTGGGAGTCGACTTCTACAATGAGCAGTTCTTC. Its protein is CASSLGVDFYNEQFF. Drawing the rest from reference TRBV5-4 and TRBJ2-1, the complete variable domain is ETGVTQSPTHLIKTRGQQVTLRCSSQSGHNTVSWYQQALGQGPQFIFQYYREEENGRGNFPPRFSGLQFPNYSSELNVNALELDDSALYLCASSLGVDFYNEQFFGPGTRLTVL.

V gene TRBV10-3 combines with J gene TRBJ2-2; tentatively, D is TRBD2 (6 bases). Germline V gene data show CDR1 as ENHRY and CDR2 as SYGVKD. Trimming stripped 0 bases from V and 3 bases from J, with 20 bases between. The CDR3 is 19 residues long. The CDR3 bases are TGTGCCATCAGTGAGTCGTCTTTCCTACGGTGGGGGGACACCGGGGAGCTGTTTTTT. Translation: CAISESSFLRWGDTGELFF.

This chain uses TRBV3-1 (or the pseudogene TRBV3-2) with TRBJ1-3; TRBD1 aligns across 7 bases. Germline V CDR1 and CDR2: LGHDT, YNNKEL (reference sequence). V was pared by 6 bases and J by 4 bases, with 6 bases of the junction left unmatched. The CDR3 loop spans 14 amino acids. CDR3 sequence: CASSFGQAGNTIYF. The CDR3, as DNA: TGTGCCAGCAGTTTCGGACAGGCAGGAAACACCATATATTTT.

The V and J genes are TRBV7-3 and TRBJ1-4; 8 bases map to TRBD1. There are 17 residues in the CDR3. From germline, CDR1 is SGHTA and CDR2 FQGTGA. The trim removed 1 base at V and 8 bases at J, leaving 12 bases unmatched. DNA for the CDR3: TGTGCCAGCAGCTTAAGCCGACTAAGGGGACAGGTCGAAAAACTGTTTTTT. This translates into CASSLSRLRGQVEKLFF.

V usage is TRBV24-1 and J usage is TRBJ1-1; 12 nucleotides match TRBD1. This CDR3 is built from 14 residues. The germline V gene has CDR1 KGHDR and CDR2 SFDVKD. CDR3 region: CENGTGGAGTEAFF. CDR3 DNA: TGTGAGAATGGGACAGGGGGCGCGGGCACTGAAGCTTTCTTT.

V is TRBV9 and J is TRBJ2-6; D remains unclear. V was pared by 4 bases and J by 4 bases, with 12 bases between. Germline V gene sequence: CDR1 SGDLS, CDR2 YYNGEE. There are 15 residues in the CDR3. The CDR3 protein is CASSPKSPGANVLTF. DNA for the CDR3: TGTGCCAGCAGCCCAAAGAGTCCGGGGGCCAACGTCCTGACTTTC.

The CDR3 is CAKGQSSYNEQFF. The CDR3, as DNA: TGTGCTAAGGGACAGAGCTCCTACAATGAGCAGTTCTTC. This rearrangement joins TRBV3-1 (or the pseudogene TRBV3-2) to TRBJ2-1; 7 bases map to TRBD1. CDR1 and CDR2 (germline): LGHDT, YNNKEL (reference sequence). The CDR3 loop spans 13 amino acids.

The chain has TRBV28 and TRBJ1-3, with D tentatively TRBD1 (5 bases). Germline V CDR1 and CDR2: MDHEN, SYDVKM. The CDR3 contains 15 residues. The V end lost 7 bases, the J end lost 0 bases, and 13 bases lay between the germline ends. The CDR3 coding sequence is TGTGCCAGCATTGGGGCAGGGCTCTCTGGAAACACCATATATTTT. This sequence encodes CASIGAGLSGNTIYF.

The chain recombines TRBV5-4 with TRBJ1-2; 12 bases match TRBD1. Germline V CDR1 and CDR2: SGHNT, YYREEE (reference sequence). Trimming cost V 3 bases and J 4 bases; bases outside gene matches: 4. The CDR3 contains 15 residues. In nucleotides, the CDR3 is TGTGCCAGCAGCTCCCGGGACAGGGGGCTCTATGGCTACACCTTC. Protein product: CASSSRDRGLYGYTF.

The rearrangement links TRBV6-5 to TRBJ1-2; a weak D match, TRBD1 (5 bases). The CDR3 consists of 13 residues. Looked up from germline, CDR1 is MNHEY and CDR2 is SVGAGI. The ends were cut back, 5 bases at V and 2 bases at J, with 9 bases in the middle. CDR3 in amino acids: CASSPGWNYGYTF. CDR3 sequence (DNA): TGTGCCAGCAGTCCAGGGTGGAACTATGGCTACACCTTC.

The chain recombines TRBV9 with TRBJ2-3; the match to TRBD1 covers 9 bases. The V gene's germline CDR1 is SGDLS and CDR2 YYNGEE. CDR3 length equals 15 residues. Unmatched junction bases numbered 3, after V lost 3 bases and J lost 1 base. The CDR3 DNA sequence: TGTGCCAGCAGCGGCCGGGACAGGGGCACAGATACGCAGTATTTT. Its protein product is CASSGRDRGTDTQYF.